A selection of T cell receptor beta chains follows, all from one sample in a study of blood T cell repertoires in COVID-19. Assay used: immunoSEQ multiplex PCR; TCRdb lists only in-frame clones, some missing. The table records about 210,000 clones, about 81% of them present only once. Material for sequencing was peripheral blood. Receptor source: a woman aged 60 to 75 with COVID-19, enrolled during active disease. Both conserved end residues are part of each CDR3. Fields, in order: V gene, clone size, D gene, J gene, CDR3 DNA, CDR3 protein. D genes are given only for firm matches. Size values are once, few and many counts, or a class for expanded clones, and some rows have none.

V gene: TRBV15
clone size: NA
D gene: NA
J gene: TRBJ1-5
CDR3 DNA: TGTGCCACCAGCAGAGATAGGGCGGGGCAGCCCCAGCATTTT
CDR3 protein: CATSRDRAGQPQHF

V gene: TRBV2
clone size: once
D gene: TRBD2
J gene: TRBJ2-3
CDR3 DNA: TGTGCCAGCAGTGGGACTAGCGGGTTAGATACGCAGTATTTT
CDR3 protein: CASSGTSGLDTQYF

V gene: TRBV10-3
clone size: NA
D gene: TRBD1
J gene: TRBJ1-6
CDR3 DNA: TGTGCCACGCAAACCGGGACAGGCGATTCACCCCTCCACTTT
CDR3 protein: CATQTGTGDSPLHF

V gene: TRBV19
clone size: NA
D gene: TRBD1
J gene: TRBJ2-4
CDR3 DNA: TGTGCCAGTTCCGGGACAGAAAATGCCAAAAACATTCAGTACTTC
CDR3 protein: CASSGTENAKNIQYF

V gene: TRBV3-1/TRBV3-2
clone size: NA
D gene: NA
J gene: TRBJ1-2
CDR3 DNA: TGTGCCAGCAGCCTCTGGACGGATCTGACTAACACCTTC
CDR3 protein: CASSLWTDLTNTF

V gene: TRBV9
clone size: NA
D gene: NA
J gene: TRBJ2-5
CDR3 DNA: TGTGCCAGCAGCCCATCGACAGGAGCTCAAGAGACCCAGTACTTC
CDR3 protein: CASSPSTGAQETQYF

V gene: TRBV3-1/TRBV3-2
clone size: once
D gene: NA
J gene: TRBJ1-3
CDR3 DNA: TGTGCCAGCAGCCAAGCAGGGACTGGAAACACCATATATTTT
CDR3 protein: CASSQAGTGNTIYF

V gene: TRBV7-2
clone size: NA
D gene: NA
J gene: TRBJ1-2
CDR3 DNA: TGTGCCAGCAGCTTTAATCGGGGCTATGGCTACACCTTC
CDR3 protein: CASSFNRGYGYTF

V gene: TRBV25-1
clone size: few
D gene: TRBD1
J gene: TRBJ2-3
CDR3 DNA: TGTGCCAGCCAGGATACAGGGGATGGGACAGATACGCAGTATTTT
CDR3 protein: CASQDTGDGTDTQYF

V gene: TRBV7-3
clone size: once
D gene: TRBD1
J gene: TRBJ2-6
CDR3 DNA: TGTGCCAGCAGCTCTTTACCGGGACAGGGTTCTGGGGCCAACGTCCTGACTTTC
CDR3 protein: CASSSLPGQGSGANVLTF

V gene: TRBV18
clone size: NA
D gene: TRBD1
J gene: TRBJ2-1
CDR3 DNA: TGTGCCAGCTCACCGCGGACAGGGTCATACAATGAGCAGTTCTTC
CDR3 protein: CASSPRTGSYNEQFF

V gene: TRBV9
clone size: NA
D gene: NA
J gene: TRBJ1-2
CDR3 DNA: TGTGCCAGCAGCGTAGGGATCGGAGGGCTCGGCTACACCTTC
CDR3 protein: CASSVGIGGLGYTF

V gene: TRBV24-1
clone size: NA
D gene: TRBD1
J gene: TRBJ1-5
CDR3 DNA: TGTGCCACCAGTGATCCCACAGGGGGGATCAATCAGCCCCAGCATTTT
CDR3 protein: CATSDPTGGINQPQHF

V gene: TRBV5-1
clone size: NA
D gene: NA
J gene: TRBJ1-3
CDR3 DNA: TGCGCCAGCAGTAACGAGCCCTCCGGAAACACCATATATTTT
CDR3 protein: CASSNEPSGNTIYF

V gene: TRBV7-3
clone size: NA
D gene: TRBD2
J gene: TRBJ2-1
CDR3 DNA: TGTGCCAGCAGCCGAGCGGGGGGGCAGGTTGAGCAGTTCTTC
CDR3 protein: CASSRAGGQVEQFF

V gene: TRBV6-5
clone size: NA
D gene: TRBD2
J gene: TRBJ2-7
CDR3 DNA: TGTGCCAGCATCTTAACGGCGGGAGTAACCTACGAGCAGTACTTC
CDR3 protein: CASILTAGVTYEQYF

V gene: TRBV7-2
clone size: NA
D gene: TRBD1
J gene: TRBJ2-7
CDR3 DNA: TGTGCCAGCAGCTTAGCCGGACGACAGGGACCAACCTACGAGCAGTACTTC
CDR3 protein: CASSLAGRQGPTYEQYF

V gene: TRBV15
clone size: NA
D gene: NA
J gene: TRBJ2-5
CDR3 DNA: TGTGCCACCAGCAGAGATGAAGGGGCTCACGTTCCGGCCCAGTACTTC
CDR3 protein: CATSRDEGAHVPAQYF

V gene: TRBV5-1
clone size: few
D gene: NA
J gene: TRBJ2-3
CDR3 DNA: TGCGCCAGCAGCTTGGAAGGGCTCGCGGGGCGCACAGATACGCAGTATTTT
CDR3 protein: CASSLEGLAGRTDTQYF

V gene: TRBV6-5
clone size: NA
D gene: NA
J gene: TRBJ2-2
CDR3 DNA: TGTGCCAGCACCAAACTGGTCTCGAACACCGGGGAGCTGTTTTTT
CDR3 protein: CASTKLVSNTGELFF

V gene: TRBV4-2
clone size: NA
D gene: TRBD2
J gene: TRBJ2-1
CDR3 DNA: TGTGCCAGCAGCCAACCACTAGCGGGAGCCTACAATGAGCAGTTCTTC
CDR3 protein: CASSQPLAGAYNEQFF

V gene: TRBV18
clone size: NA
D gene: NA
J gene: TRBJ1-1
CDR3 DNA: TGTGCCAGCTCACCACCGGGGCAGAACACTGAAGCTTTCTTT
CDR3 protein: CASSPPGQNTEAFF

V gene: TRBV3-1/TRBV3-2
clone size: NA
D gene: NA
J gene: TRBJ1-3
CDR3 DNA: TGTGCCAGCAGCCAAAAGATACTCGGGACAATTTCGAACACCATATATTTT
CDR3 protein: CASSQKILGTISNTIYF

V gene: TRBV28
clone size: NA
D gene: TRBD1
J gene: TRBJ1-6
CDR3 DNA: TGTGCCAGCAGCTACGGGACAGGTTATAATTCACCCCTCCACTTT
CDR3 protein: CASSYGTGYNSPLHF

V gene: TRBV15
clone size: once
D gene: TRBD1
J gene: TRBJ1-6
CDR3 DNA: TGTGCCACCAGCAGGGGACAGGCGACGAGCTCCTATAATTCACCCCTCCACTTT
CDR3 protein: CATSRGQATSSYNSPLHF

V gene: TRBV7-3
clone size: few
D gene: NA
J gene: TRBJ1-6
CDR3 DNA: TGTGCCAGCAGCTGGGGGGGGTTTGATTCACCCCTCCACTTT
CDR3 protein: CASSWGGFDSPLHF

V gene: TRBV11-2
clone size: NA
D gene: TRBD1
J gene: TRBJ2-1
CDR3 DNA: TGTGCCAGCAGGAGGGGGCAGGACAATGAGCAGTTCTTC
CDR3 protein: CASRRGQDNEQFF

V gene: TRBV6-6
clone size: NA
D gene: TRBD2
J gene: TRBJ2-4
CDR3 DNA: TGTGCCAGCAGCGCGGGACTAGCGGGGATAAACATTCAGTACTTC
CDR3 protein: CASSAGLAGINIQYF

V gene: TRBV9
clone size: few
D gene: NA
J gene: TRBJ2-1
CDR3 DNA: TGTGCCAGCAGCCCTAAGGGGCATGAGCAGTTCTTC
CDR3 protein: CASSPKGHEQFF

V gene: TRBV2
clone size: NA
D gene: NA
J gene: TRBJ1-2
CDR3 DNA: TGTGCCAGCATTCATCCCTCAGGGAGGGAAAGGGACTATGGCTACACCTTC
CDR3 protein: CASIHPSGRERDYGYTF

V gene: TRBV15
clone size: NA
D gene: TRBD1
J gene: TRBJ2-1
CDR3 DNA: TGTGCCACCAGCAGAGATCGGACAGGGGGCTACGTTGAGCAGTTCTTC
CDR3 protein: CATSRDRTGGYVEQFF

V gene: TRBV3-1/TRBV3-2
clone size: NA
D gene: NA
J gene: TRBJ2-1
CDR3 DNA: TGTGCCAGCAGCCAAGAGTCACGACCGGGGACACAGTTCTTC
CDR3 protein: CASSQESRPGTQFF

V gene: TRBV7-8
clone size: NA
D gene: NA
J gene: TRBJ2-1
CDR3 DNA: TGTGCCAGCAGCTTATACGGACGGGGAAGCTCCTACAATGAGCAGTTCTTC
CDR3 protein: CASSLYGRGSSYNEQFF

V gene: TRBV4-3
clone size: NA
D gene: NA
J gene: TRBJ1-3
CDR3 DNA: TGCGCCAGCAGCCAAGAGGGCAGCTCTGGAAACACCATATATTTT
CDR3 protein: CASSQEGSSGNTIYF

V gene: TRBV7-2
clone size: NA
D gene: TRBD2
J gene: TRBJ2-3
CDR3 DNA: TGTGCCAGCAGCACCCGAGCGGGGGGATCCACAGATACGCAGTATTTT
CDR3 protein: CASSTRAGGSTDTQYF

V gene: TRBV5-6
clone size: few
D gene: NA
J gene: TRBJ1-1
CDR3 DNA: TGTGCCAGCAGCCAGGACACAAACACTGAAGCTTTCTTT
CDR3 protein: CASSQDTNTEAFF

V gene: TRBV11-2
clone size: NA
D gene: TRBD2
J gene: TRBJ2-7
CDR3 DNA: TGTGCCAGCAACCTGGGACTAGTCGACGAGCAGTACTTC
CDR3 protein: CASNLGLVDEQYF

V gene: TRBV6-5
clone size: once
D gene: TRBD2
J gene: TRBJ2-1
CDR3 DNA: TGTGCCAGCAGTTATCGGACTAGCGGGGTCTACAATGAGCAGTTCTTC
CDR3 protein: CASSYRTSGVYNEQFF

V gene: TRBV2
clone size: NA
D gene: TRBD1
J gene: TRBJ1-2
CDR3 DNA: TGTGCCAGCAATGGTGGCCCAGGGGGCTATGGCTACACCTTC
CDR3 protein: CASNGGPGGYGYTF

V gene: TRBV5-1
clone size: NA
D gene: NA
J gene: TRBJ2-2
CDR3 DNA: TGCGCCAGCAGCCTGAGATTGGGAGGGGGGAACACCGGGGAGCTGTTTTTT
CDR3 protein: CASSLRLGGGNTGELFF